The clone carrying this TCR beta chain was seen a handful of times. Recent vaccinations or acute infections were absent in the healthy HIV-negative adult donors. This sample stems from a study of shared clonotypes between healthy human individuals. With V trimmed by 0 bases and J by 5 bases, 4 bases remained unmatched. CDR3 length: 14 residues. Germline CDR1 is SGHNT and CDR2 is YYREEE (reference sequence). Across several immunoSEQ plates, the genomic DNA of each subset was split evenly. Here immunoSEQ multiplex PCR was the method, and the copy in TCRdb shows in-frame clones only, minus some. The sample carries roughly 640,000 clones, around two thirds recorded once.

The chain recombines TRBV5-4 with TRBJ1-1, with 7 positions matching TRBD1. The receptor's source is a woman in her thirties in good health. The specimen was memory CD4+ T cells sorted from blood. Regarding subset: CD45RA-negative fraction. CDR3 DNA sequence: TGTGCCAGCAGCTTGGAAGACAGGGTGACTGAAGCTTTCTTT. As protein: CASSLEDRVTEAFF.